This T cell receptor beta chain was identified in a study of radiation and T cells in renal cell carcinoma. Study-wide background: Nephrectomy followed 15 Gy stereotactic body radiation by 4 weeks.

Noted time point: blood 2 weeks post-SBRT. Treatment given: 15 Gy SBRT to primary tumor, nephrectomy 4 weeks later. Using immunoSEQ multiplex PCR, the repertoire was profiled, and TCRdb retains in-frame clones only, with some absent. The profile covers roughly 130,000 clones, with more than 70% appearing a single time and 5.8% taken by the ten largest. Specimen: blood, collected from a patient whose treatment included radiotherapy and nephrectomy. This TCR came from a woman aged 70 to 79 with renal cell carcinoma.

This CDR3 is CASSPHAGYGTQYF. The CDR3 bases are TGTGCCAGCAGCCCGCATGCAGGTTATGGGACCCAGTACTTC. The V and J genes are TRBV7-2 and TRBJ2-5; D remains ambiguous. Trimming removed 5 bases from V and 7 bases from J, with 17 bases in between. The CDR3 runs to 14 residues. CDR1 is SGHTA, CDR2 FQGNSA, per germline.